Each of the 32 T cell receptor beta chains below was sequenced from the same sample in a study of monozygotic twins with inflammatory bowel disease. TCRdb re-called the 5' RACE reads and catalogs CDR3 proteins one per entry, DNA excluded. The sample data list hundreds of thousands of distinct CDR3 sequences. The specimen sequenced was blood. The receptor source for this set is a human donor with ulcerative colitis or Crohn's disease, or a healthy co-twin of an affected twin (not recorded which).

The chain carries TRBV5-1 and TRBJ2-2; the D gene TCRdb calls, TRBD1, cannot be checked with no DNA. Germline CDR1 is SGHRS and CDR2 is YFSETQ. The CDR3 is made up of 15 amino acids. The CDR3 spells CASSATDSNTGELFF.

V usage is TRBV28 and J usage is TRBJ2-7; the TCRdb D gene call, TRBD2, has no DNA to confirm it. There are 15 residues in the CDR3. The germline V gene encodes CDR1 MDHEN and CDR2 SYDVKM. This CDR3 reads CASSRIGLAGDEQYF.

The gene calls are TRBV14 and TRBJ2-3. The CDR3 runs to 13 residues. Germline loops: CDR1 SGHDN, CDR2 FVKESK. CDR3 loop: CASSQDMADTQYF.

This chain joins TRBV20-1 and TRBJ2-1; TCRdb returns TRBD2, unconfirmable since there is no DNA. The CDR3 sequence is 20 residues long. Germline-derived CDR1 and CDR2 are DFQATT and SNEGSKA (reference sequence). The CDR3 protein is CSARDWASGRTLALYNEQFF.

V and J are TRBV24-1 and TRBJ1-2. CDR1 and CDR2 from the germline V gene are KGHDR and SFDVKD. The CDR3 is 11 residues long. CDR3 residues: CATSEGYGYTF.

The chain uses TRBV28 and TRBJ1-6. CDR1 MDHEN and CDR2 SYDVKM come from the germline V gene. The CDR3 consists of 14 residues. The CDR3 loop is CASSLGGENSPLHF.

This chain links TRBV20-1 with TRBJ2-7; TCRdb designates TRBD2, a call that cannot be tested without DNA. The germline CDR1 and CDR2 sequences are DFQATT and SNEGSKA (reference sequence). This CDR3 region has 17 residues. CDR3 region: CSARDVHGTSGKYEQYF.

The J gene is TRBJ1-1, the V gene TRBV29-1; TCRdb returns TRBD1, unconfirmable since there is no DNA. Germline values: CDR1 SQVTM, CDR2 ANQGSEA. This CDR3 comprises 14 residues. CDR3 sequence: CSAAEGGLNTEAFF.

The chain joins TRBV29-1 to TRBJ2-1. Germline-derived CDR1 and CDR2 are SQVTM and ANQGSEA. The CDR3 sequence is 13 residues long. The CDR3 sequence is CSVKYSWLNEQFF.

The chain links TRBV20-1 to TRBJ2-1; TCRdb proposes TRBD1, but this gene call is untestable without DNA. The CDR3 is 14 amino acids. Germline CDR1 is DFQATT and CDR2 is SNEGSKA (reference sequence). The CDR3 is CSARGQGFRDEQFF.

The V and J genes are TRBV9 and TRBJ1-1. Germline CDR1 reads SGDLS; CDR2 reads YYNGEE. This CDR3 spans 15 amino acids. CDR3 in amino acids: CASLLLTGRDTEAFF.

The chain uses TRBV7-3 and TRBJ2-7; TCRdb reports TRBD1, a call that lacks DNA to check it against. This CDR3 comprises 15 residues. CDR1 is SGHTA, CDR2 FQGTGA, per germline. The CDR3: CASRLSGGAAYEQYF.

V and J are TRBV28 and TRBJ2-5; absent DNA, TCRdb's TRBD2 call cannot be checked. This CDR3 comprises 16 residues. Germline lookup yields CDR1 MDHEN and CDR2 SYDVKM. The CDR3 loop reads CASSPDGAGDQETQYF.

The CDR3 is CASLTGATGVDTQYF. This chain links TRBV28 with TRBJ2-3; there is no DNA to check the TCRdb D call of TRBD1. The CDR3 runs to 15 residues. CDR1 and CDR2 (germline): MDHEN, SYDVKM.

The chain combines TRBV12-3 or TRBV12-4 with TRBJ2-5; absent DNA, TCRdb's TRBD2 call cannot be checked. CDR3 length equals 15 residues. Here the CDR3 reads CASSASGSPSETQYF.

The chain employs TRBV7-2 and TRBJ2-6; the D call of TRBD1 rests on TCRdb alone, since no DNA is present to check it. This CDR3 region has 18 residues. Germline V gene lookup returns CDR1 SGHTA and CDR2 FQGNSA. Here the CDR3 reads CASSLAVTGGSGANVLTF.

The chain employs TRBV7-9 and TRBJ2-1; TCRdb's D call, TRBD2, is unchecked because there is no DNA. There are 16 residues in the CDR3. Germline CDR1 SEHNR, CDR2 FQNEAQ (reference sequence). The chain's CDR3 is CASSLGAIPSGNEQFF.

This chain links TRBV30 with TRBJ2-2; with no DNA, the TCRdb D assignment of TRBD1 cannot be verified. From germline, CDR1 is GTSNPN and CDR2 SVGIG (reference sequence). CDR3 size: 17 residues. The CDR3 is CAWSARWGAMNTGELFF.

The CDR3 is CASSKGQDTTYQPQHF. The rearrangement joins TRBV21-1 to TRBJ1-5; lacking DNA, the TRBD1 call made by TCRdb goes unchecked. TRBV21-1 is classified as a pseudogene. The CDR3 is 16 residues long.

The chain has TRBV7-9 and TRBJ2-5; TCRdb returns TRBD2, unconfirmable since there is no DNA. This CDR3 region has 15 residues. From germline, CDR1 is SEHNR and CDR2 FQNEAQ (reference sequence). CDR3: CASSFEGGEQETQYF.

V usage is TRBV28 and J usage is TRBJ1-1; the TCRdb D gene call, TRBD1, has no DNA to confirm it. The CDR3 is 14 residues long. Germline V CDR1 and CDR2: MDHEN, SYDVKM. CDR3 in amino acids: CASSLTGVDTEAFF.

The chain joins TRBV5-5 to TRBJ1-1; the D call of TRBD1 rests on TCRdb alone, since no DNA is present to check it. CDR3 length equals 16 residues. The germline V gene encodes CDR1 SGHKS and CDR2 YYEKEE (reference sequence). The CDR3 spells CASSHGTAWRNTEAFF.

The chain is built from TRBV29-1 and TRBJ1-2. The CDR3 has 12 residues. CDR1 and CDR2 (germline): SQVTM, ANQGSEA. The CDR3 reads CSVLRTADGYTF.

The V gene is TRBV10-3, the J gene TRBJ1-6; the TCRdb D gene call, TRBD1, has no DNA to confirm it. Germline CDR1 and CDR2: ENHRY and SYGVKD. CDR3 length equals 16 residues. The CDR3 region is CATLDRWGTGNSPLHF.

The chain has TRBV6-1 and TRBJ1-1; the TRBD1 assignment by TCRdb is unverifiable without DNA. Germline V gene sequence: CDR1 MNHNS, CDR2 SASEGT. The CDR3 runs to 13 residues. The chain's CDR3 is CASRQGVHTEAFF.

The genes are TRBV29-1 and TRBJ2-1; TCRdb returns TRBD2, unconfirmable since there is no DNA. The V gene's germline CDR1 is SQVTM and CDR2 ANQGSEA. CDR3 length: 14 amino acids. CDR3 in amino acids: CSVETSGKGEEQFF.

The V and J genes are TRBV29-1 and TRBJ2-7; the D call from TCRdb, TRBD1, cannot be confirmed without DNA. CDR1 is SQVTM and CDR2 is ANQGSEA in the germline V gene. CDR3 length equals 12 residues. The CDR3: CSAETGDYEQYF.

J is TRBJ2-7 and V is TRBV5-1; TCRdb calls TRBD1, which cannot be checked without DNA. CDR1 and CDR2 (germline): SGHRS, YFSETQ. The CDR3 is made up of 18 amino acids. The CDR3 here is CASRLTSTTWSGTYEQYF. The variable domain in full, with the rest retrieved from reference TRBV5-1 and TRBJ2-7, is KAGVTQTPRYLIKTRGQQVTLSCSPISGHRSVSWYQQTPGQGLQFLFEYFSETQRNKGNFPGRFSGRQFSNSRSEMNVSTLELGDSALYLCASRLTSTTWSGTYEQYFGPGTRLTVT.

J is TRBJ1-2 and V is TRBV4-1; the TCRdb call, TRBD1, lacks DNA for checking. Germline-derived CDR1 and CDR2 are MGHRA and YSYEKL. There are 16 residues in the CDR3. This chain's CDR3 is CASSQDLGRGLGGYTF.

The genes are TRBV4-1 and TRBJ2-1; checking the TCRdb D call of TRBD2 is not possible without DNA. The germline V gene encodes CDR1 MGHRA and CDR2 YSYEKL. This CDR3 is built from 15 residues. CDR3 region: CASSTSGLSYNEQFF.

This chain uses TRBV12-3 or TRBV12-4 with TRBJ1-1; TCRdb proposes TRBD1, but this gene call is untestable without DNA. The CDR3 length is 16 residues. The CDR3 loop reads CASSLVPGQRRGEAFF.

The J gene is TRBJ2-7, the V gene TRBV5-1. CDR3 length: 12 residues. Germline loops: CDR1 SGHRS, CDR2 YFSETQ. CDR3 loop: CASSFNGYEQYF. The full variable domain, rest sourced from reference TRBV5-1 and TRBJ2-7, is KAGVTQTPRYLIKTRGQQVTLSCSPISGHRSVSWYQQTPGQGLQFLFEYFSETQRNKGNFPGRFSGRQFSNSRSEMNVSTLELGDSALYLCASSFNGYEQYFGPGTRLTVT.